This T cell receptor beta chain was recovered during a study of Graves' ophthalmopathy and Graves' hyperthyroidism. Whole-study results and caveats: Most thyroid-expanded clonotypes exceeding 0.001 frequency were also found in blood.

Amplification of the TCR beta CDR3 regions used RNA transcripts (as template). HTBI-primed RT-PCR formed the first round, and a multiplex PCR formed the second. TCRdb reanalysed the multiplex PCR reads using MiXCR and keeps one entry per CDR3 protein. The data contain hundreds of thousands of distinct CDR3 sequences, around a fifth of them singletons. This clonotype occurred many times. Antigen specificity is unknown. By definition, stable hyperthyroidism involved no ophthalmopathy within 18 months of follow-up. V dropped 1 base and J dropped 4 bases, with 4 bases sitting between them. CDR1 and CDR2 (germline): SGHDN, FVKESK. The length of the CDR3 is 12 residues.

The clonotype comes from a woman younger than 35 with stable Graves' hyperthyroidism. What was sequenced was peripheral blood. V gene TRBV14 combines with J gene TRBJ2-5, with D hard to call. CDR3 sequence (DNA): TGTGCCAGCAGCCAAGTAAGAGAGACCCAGTACTTC. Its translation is CASSQVRETQYF.